This is a list of T cell receptor beta chains from one sample in a study of blood T cell repertoires in COVID-19. Data came from immunoSEQ multiplex PCR; TCRdb stores just in-frame clones and leaves some out. This sample carries about 350,000 clones, about 92% of them seen once, and the ten largest clones take roughly 4%. The sequencing sample was made of peripheral blood. Source of these receptors: a woman aged 55-69 years with COVID-19, enrolled during active disease. Both conserved end residues are part of each CDR3. A D gene is named only where the DNA matches it firmly. Clone size is shown for a subset of rows, as once, few, many or a class of expanded clone.

V	size	D	J	CDR3	DNA
TRBV7-2	NA	NA	TRBJ1-2	CASSGEGGTYGYTF	TGTGCCAGCAGCGGGGAGGGGGGAACCTATGGCTACACCTTC
TRBV28	NA	TRBD2	TRBJ2-1	CASRASGTRHEQFF	TGTGCCAGCAGGGCCTCCGGGACTAGACATGAGCAGTTCTTC
TRBV10-3	NA	TRBD1	TRBJ1-6	CAISALQGENSPLHF	TGTGCCATCAGTGCATTACAGGGGGAAAATTCACCCCTCCACTTT
TRBV5-4	NA	NA	TRBJ2-3	CASSISTDTQYF	TGTGCCAGCAGCATAAGCACAGATACGCAGTATTTT
TRBV7-2	NA	NA	TRBJ1-2	CASSPKGHLNYGYTF	TGTGCCAGCAGCCCAAAGGGACACCTAAACTATGGCTACACCTTC
TRBV5-1	NA	NA	TRBJ1-4	CASSLWGVPRVRNRGTEKLFF	TGCGCCAGCAGCTTGTGGGGGGTTCCGAGGGTACGGAATAGAGGGACTGAAAAACTGTTTTTT
TRBV7-8	NA	NA	TRBJ1-1	CASLLTVNTEAFF	TGTGCCAGCCTCTTAACGGTGAACACTGAAGCTTTCTTT
TRBV7-9	NA	NA	TRBJ1-1	CASSLAEGKGDTEAFF	TGTGCCAGCAGCTTAGCGGAAGGGAAGGGGGACACTGAAGCTTTCTTT
TRBV27	once	TRBD1	TRBJ2-7	CASSADRGPGSYEQYF	TGTGCCAGCAGTGCCGACAGGGGGCCGGGGTCCTACGAGCAGTACTTC
TRBV4-1	NA	NA	TRBJ1-6	CASSHRTDISSPLHF	TGCGCCAGCAGCCACAGGACAGATATCTCCTCACCCCTCCACTTT
TRBV28	NA	TRBD1	TRBJ1-2	CATEDAGTGVYGYTF	TGTGCCACCGAGGACGCCGGGACAGGGGTCTATGGCTACACCTTC
TRBV18	NA	NA	TRBJ2-1	CASSPRTVSYNEQFF	TGTGCCAGCTCACCCCGGACAGTATCCTACAATGAGCAGTTCTTC
TRBV7-9	NA	TRBD1	TRBJ1-2	CASSLDERGRSYGYTF	TGTGCCAGCAGCTTAGACGAGAGGGGGCGAAGCTATGGCTACACCTTC
TRBV19	NA	TRBD1	TRBJ1-1	CASSLLPGQGGTEAFF	TGTGCCAGTAGTCTACTACCTGGACAGGGGGGTACTGAAGCTTTCTTT
TRBV7-7	NA	TRBD2	TRBJ2-1	CASSLVGGGVAEQFF	TGTGCTAGCAGCTTAGTAGGCGGGGGGGTCGCTGAGCAGTTCTTC
TRBV6-5	NA	NA	TRBJ1-1	CASSSWTGEAFF	TGTGCCAGCAGTTCCTGGACTGGTGAAGCTTTCTTT
TRBV18	NA	NA	TRBJ1-2	CASSPGDYYGYTF	TGTGCCAGCTCACCAGGGGACTACTATGGCTACACCTTC
TRBV5-1	NA	TRBD1	TRBJ1-4	CASSPTGANEKLFF	TGCGCCAGCAGCCCGACAGGGGCTAATGAAAAACTGTTTTTT
TRBV28	NA	NA	TRBJ1-3	CASSFRAGNTIYF	TGTGCCAGCAGTTTTCGGGCTGGAAACACCATATATTTT
TRBV18	NA	NA	TRBJ2-7	CASSVDRSEQYF	TGTGCCAGCTCGGTAGACAGGTCCGAGCAGTACTTC
TRBV18	NA	TRBD2	TRBJ2-3	CASSPSGATDTQYF	TGTGCCAGCTCACCCAGCGGGGCCACAGATACGCAGTATTTT
TRBV5-4	NA	TRBD2	TRBJ2-2	CASSLSGLPRNTGELFF	TGTGCCAGCAGCCTCTCGGGACTACCAAGAAACACCGGGGAGCTGTTTTTT
TRBV2	NA	TRBD2	TRBJ2-7	CASNVRGGSYEQYF	TGTGCCAGCAACGTACGGGGGGGGTCCTACGAGCAGTACTTC
TRBV21-1	NA	NA	TRBJ1-3	CASSKEKSKRGNTIYF	TGTGCCAGCAGCAAAGAAAAAAGCAAACGGGGAAACACCATATATTTT
TRBV20-1	NA	NA	TRBJ2-1	CSGQFYNEQFF	TGCAGTGGGCAGTTCTACAATGAGCAGTTCTTC
TRBV6-6	NA	TRBD1	TRBJ1-2	CASSYPSQGKNGYTF	TGTGCCAGCAGTTACCCATCACAGGGGAAAAATGGCTACACCTTC
TRBV29-1	NA	TRBD1	TRBJ1-3	CSVESERGLGNTIYF	TGCAGCGTTGAAAGTGAAAGGGGGCTTGGAAACACCATATATTTT
TRBV6-2/TRBV6-3	NA	NA	TRBJ1-1	CASSYFAEAFF	TGTGCCAGCAGTTACTTCGCTGAAGCTTTCTTT
TRBV3-1/TRBV3-2	NA	NA	TRBJ2-3	CASSQDWAGPSTDTQYF	TGTGCCAGCAGCCAAGATTGGGCGGGACCTAGCACAGATACGCAGTATTTT
TRBV10-2	NA	TRBD1	TRBJ1-1	CASSDVGQGDTEAFF	TGCGCCAGCAGTGATGTAGGACAGGGAGACACTGAAGCTTTCTTT
TRBV3-1/TRBV3-2	NA	TRBD2	TRBJ2-7	CASSPAGGVHEQYF	TGTGCCAGCAGCCCAGCGGGGGGAGTACACGAGCAGTACTTC